The 24 T cell receptor beta chains below all came from one sample that was sequenced in a study of tissue T cells after allogeneic stem cell transplantation. Some clones are missing from TCRdb's copy, which holds only in-frame ones; the method was immunoSEQ multiplex PCR. Here the sample spans about 25,000 clones, around 70% being singletons. The sample consisted of tissue from the ileum, taken at autopsy. Receptors were obtained from a female donor older than 55 with lung cancer.

In its sample, this clone is medium-sized. The chain has TRBV7-2 and TRBJ1-1, with D unclear. Germline CDR1 SGHTA, CDR2 FQGNSA. Trimming took 5 bases from V and 0 from J, leaving 7 bases between them. The CDR3 is 13 amino acids. The CDR3 region is CASSLEMNTEAFF. CDR3 DNA: TGTGCCAGCAGCCTCGAGATGAACACTGAAGCTTTCTTT.

The chain joins TRBV7-2 to TRBJ2-3; maybe TRBD2 (6 bases). Between the trimmed V and J ends, which lost 3 bases and 7 bases, there was a span of 17 bases. Germline V gives CDR1 SGHTA, CDR2 FQGNSA. This CDR3 region has 15 residues. The CDR3 DNA is TGTGCCAGCAGCTTGGGCTCTTCGGGGGAGAATACGCAGTATTTT. Its protein product is CASSLGSSGENTQYF.

The chain carries TRBV7-9 and TRBJ2-3, with 16 bases aligning to TRBD2. The trim removed 6 bases at V and 1 base at J, leaving 1 base unmatched. This CDR3 is 16 amino acids long. Looked up from germline, CDR1 is SEHNR and CDR2 is FQNEAQ (reference sequence). CDR3 sequence (DNA): TGTGCCAGCAGGGGACTAGCGGGGGGGCGCACAGATACGCAGTATTTT. It codes for CASRGLAGGRTDTQYF.

CDR3 sequence (DNA): TGTGCCAGCAGCGCGAGGGCCGGGACGGTTGGCTACACCTTC. This encodes CASSARAGTVGYTF. The chain recombines TRBV9 with TRBJ1-2, with a weak D call TRBD1 (5 bases). The length of the CDR3 is 14 residues. Germline V CDR1 and CDR2: SGDLS, YYNGEE. Trimming cost V 3 bases and J 7 bases, with 16 bases left between them.

The CDR3 protein is CASSFIGDEQFF. The CDR3 coding sequence is TGTGCCAGCAGCTTTATCGGGGATGAGCAGTTCTTC. The genes are TRBV11-3 and TRBJ2-1; D is possibly TRBD2 (5 bases). The CDR3 spans 12 residues. Germline loops: CDR1 SGHNT, CDR2 YENEEA. V was trimmed by 3 bases and J by 8 bases, leaving 8 bases between them.

This clone has just a few counts. V gene TRBV2 combines with J gene TRBJ1-5, with a tentative D call TRBD1 (6 bases). CDR3 length: 13 amino acids. Germline V gene lookup returns CDR1 SNHLY and CDR2 FYNNEI. The V gene lost 7 bases and the J gene lost 7 bases, with 14 bases spanning the gap. The CDR3 is CASKGTPVQPQHF. Written as DNA, the CDR3 is TGTGCCAGCAAAGGGACACCGGTACAGCCCCAGCATTTT.

The chain combines TRBV7-9 with TRBJ2-7, with 11 bases fitting TRBD2. Germline CDR1 is SEHNR and CDR2 is FQNEAQ (reference sequence). The CDR3 runs to 16 residues. V gave up 4 bases and J gave up 4 bases; unmatched junction bases: 9. The CDR3 loop is CASSSLTSGRGYEQYF. The CDR3 bases are TGTGCCAGCAGCTCACTAACTAGCGGGAGAGGATACGAGCAGTACTTC.

The sample holds one count of this clone. The chain couples TRBV7-9 to TRBJ1-1; weak D call: TRBD1 (5 bases). V gave up 3 bases and J gave up 1 base, with 9 bases separating them. Germline-derived CDR1 and CDR2 are SEHNR and FQNEAQ (reference sequence). CDR3 size: 14 residues. The DNA of the CDR3 is TGTGCCAGCAGCTTCGTCGACAGGAACACTGAAGCTTTCTTT. It codes for CASSFVDRNTEAFF.

This clone showed up just once. CDR3 in amino acids: CASSQVRGNSPLHF. CDR3 DNA sequence: TGTGCCAGCAGCCAGGTCAGAGGAAATTCACCCCTCCACTTT. V and J are TRBV4-2 and TRBJ1-6; D is uncertain. Germline V gene lookup returns CDR1 LGHNA and CDR2 YNFKEQ. The V and J ends lost 3 bases and 7 bases respectively, with 10 bases between them. The CDR3 totals 14 residues.

This clone was seen only once. The genes are TRBV7-9 and TRBJ1-4; TRBD1 agrees at 8 bases. This CDR3 is built from 16 residues. In germline, CDR1 is SEHNR, CDR2 FQNEAQ (reference sequence). The V segment lost 3 bases and the J segment 7 bases; nucleotides outside the gene matches: 10. CDR3 DNA sequence: TGTGCCAGCAGCTTCGCTACAGGACAGGGTGGTGAAAAACTGTTTTTT. The encoded protein is CASSFATGQGGEKLFF. Variable domain in full (rest from reference TRBV7-9 and TRBJ1-4): DTGVSQNPRHKITKRGQNVTFRCDPISEHNRLYWYRQTLGQGPEFLTYFQNEAQLEKSRLLSDRFSAERPKGSFSTLEIQRTEQGDSAMYLCASSFATGQGGEKLFFGSGTQLSVL.

The V gene is TRBV18, the J gene TRBJ1-1; D is unresolved. The CDR3 loop spans 16 amino acids. The V end was cut by 1 base, the J end by 1 base, with 13 bases between. Germline V CDR1 and CDR2: KGHSH, LQKENI. The CDR3 nucleotides read TGTGCCAGCTCACCACGATATGGACTCCAGAACACTGAAGCTTTCTTT. This encodes CASSPRYGLQNTEAFF.

This rearrangement joins TRBV6-5 to TRBJ2-7; D is unresolved. This CDR3 comprises 14 residues. CDR1 is MNHEY, CDR2 SVGAGI, per germline. Trimming left V 7 bases short and J 4 bases short, with 17 bases between. The CDR3 here is CASKPMDGGYEQYF. The CDR3 bases are TGTGCCAGCAAACCCATGGACGGCGGATACGAGCAGTACTTC.

A few counts support this clone. The chain combines TRBV2 with TRBJ2-1; 8 positions match TRBD1. The CDR3 has 14 amino acids. J gave up 5 bases and V 8 bases, and 8 bases lay outside the gene matches. CDR1 is SNHLY and CDR2 is FYNNEI in the germline V gene. The CDR3 nucleotides read TGTGCCAGCGTCGGACAGGGTTGGAACAATGAGCAGTTCTTC. This codes for CASVGQGWNNEQFF.

This chain uses TRBV2 with TRBJ1-4; weak D call: TRBD1 (5 bases). The germline gives CDR1 SNHLY, CDR2 FYNNEI. The V and J ends lost 3 bases and 3 bases respectively, with 14 bases between them. The CDR3 is made up of 16 amino acids. For the CDR3, the DNA is TGTGCCAGCAGTGAGGAGGGGATGAGGCCTAATGAAAAACTGTTTTTT. Amino acids: CASSEEGMRPNEKLFF.

This clone has more than one count but fewer than ten. The V and J genes are TRBV14 and TRBJ2-1, with 14 bases lining up with TRBD2. CDR1 is SGHDN and CDR2 is FVKESK in the germline V gene. CDR3 size: 21 residues. V shed 0 bases, J shed 1 base, and the junction held 11 bases outside the gene matches. CDR3 bases: TGTGCCAGCAGCCAAGATGTGACGAGGACTAGCGGGAGGTCATCCTACAATGAGCAGTTCTTC. It is translated as CASSQDVTRTSGRSSYNEQFF.

V is TRBV18 and J is TRBJ2-3, with D uncertain. The CDR3 is made up of 17 amino acids. The germline CDR1 and CDR2 sequences are KGHSH and LQKENI. The germline V and J ends were trimmed by 0 bases and 0 bases, with 13 bases remaining between them. CDR3 in DNA: TGTGCCAGCTCACCACCGCAGAAGGCCCGTAGCACAGATACGCAGTATTTT. It specifies CASSPPQKARSTDTQYF.

The chain joins TRBV7-8 to TRBJ1-1, with 7 bases that match TRBD1. The CDR3 runs 17 residues. CDR1 is SGHVS and CDR2 is FQNEAQ in the germline V gene. V shed 2 bases and J 4 bases; nucleotides not matched to a gene: 13. The DNA of the CDR3 is TGTGCCAGCAGCTTATCGGGACAGCCGACCGGAACCACTGAAGCTTTCTTT. Its translation is CASSLSGQPTGTTEAFF. Complete variable domain (other parts from reference TRBV7-8 and TRBJ1-1): GAGVSQSPRYKVAKRGQDVALRCDPISGHVSLFWYQQALGQGPEFLTYFQNEAQLDKSGLPSDRFFAERPEGSVSTLKIQRTQQEDSAVYLCASSLSGQPTGTTEAFFGQGTRLTVV.

A few counts support this clone. This rearrangement joins TRBV2 to TRBJ1-5, with 11 bases aligning to TRBD1. The CDR3 contains 18 residues. V was pared by 1 base and J by 6 bases, with 11 bases of the junction left unmatched. Per the germline V gene, CDR1 is SNHLY and CDR2 is FYNNEI. The CDR3 DNA reads TGTGCCAGCAGTGAAGATGGACAGGGGGCGCGGTGGAGTCAGCCCCAGCATTTT. Its protein product is CASSEDGQGARWSQPQHF.

The rearrangement links TRBV2 to TRBJ2-3; 11 nucleotides agree with TRBD2. Germline CDR1 reads SNHLY; CDR2 reads FYNNEI. This CDR3 is built from 17 residues. Losses at the gene ends were 8 bases for V and 4 bases for J; bases not matched to a gene: 14. CDR3 DNA: TGTGCCAGCGGCTCAACGGGTAGCGGGAGGGTCTCAGATACGCAGTATTTT. Protein sequence: CASGSTGSGRVSDTQYF.

This clone showed up just a few times. V is TRBV6-2 or TRBV6-3 and J is TRBJ2-7, with D uncertain. The CDR3 has 12 amino acids. CDR1 is MNHEY, CDR2 SVGEGT, per germline. The V and J ends lost 3 bases and 7 bases respectively, with 10 bases between them. CDR3 loop: CASSYTVREQYF. The CDR3 DNA reads as TGTGCCAGCAGTTATACCGTAAGGGAGCAGTACTTC.

This clone showed up just a few times. The chain carries TRBV12-3 or TRBV12-4 and TRBJ2-1, with unresolved D. Trimming took 7 bases from V and 10 from J, leaving 14 bases between them. The CDR3 length is 12 residues. CDR3 amino acids: CASNLNIQEQFF. Here the CDR3 DNA reads TGTGCCAGCAACCTTAACATCCAGGAGCAGTTCTTC.

This chain connects TRBV9 to TRBJ2-1, with 9 nucleotides matching TRBD1. V lost 3 bases to trimming and J lost 4 bases; unmatched junction nucleotides: 2. Looked up from germline, CDR1 is SGDLS and CDR2 is YYNGEE. This CDR3 is built from 14 residues. In DNA, the CDR3 is TGTGCCAGCAGCGCTGGACAGGGGTACAATGAGCAGTTCTTC. It encodes CASSAGQGYNEQFF.

The chain carries TRBV6-5 and TRBJ1-2, with 7 bases lining up with TRBD1. Trimming removed 10 bases from V and 6 bases from J; junction bases left unmatched: 11. The CDR3 extends over 13 amino acids. In germline, CDR1 is MNHEY, CDR2 SVGAGI. For the CDR3, the DNA is TGTGCCACCTATCTAAGGGGGCGTGATGGCTACACCTTC. It translates to CATYLRGRDGYTF.

This clone was seen a handful of times. The rearrangement links TRBV6-5 to TRBJ1-1, with D tentatively TRBD1 (5 bases). The V end lost 2 bases, the J end lost 1 base, and 11 bases lay between the germline ends. The CDR3 is 15 residues long. CDR1 and CDR2 (germline): MNHEY, SVGAGI. For the CDR3, the DNA is TGTGCCAGCAGTTACGGGGGGACTGGGAACACTGAAGCTTTCTTT. Translation gives CASSYGGTGNTEAFF.